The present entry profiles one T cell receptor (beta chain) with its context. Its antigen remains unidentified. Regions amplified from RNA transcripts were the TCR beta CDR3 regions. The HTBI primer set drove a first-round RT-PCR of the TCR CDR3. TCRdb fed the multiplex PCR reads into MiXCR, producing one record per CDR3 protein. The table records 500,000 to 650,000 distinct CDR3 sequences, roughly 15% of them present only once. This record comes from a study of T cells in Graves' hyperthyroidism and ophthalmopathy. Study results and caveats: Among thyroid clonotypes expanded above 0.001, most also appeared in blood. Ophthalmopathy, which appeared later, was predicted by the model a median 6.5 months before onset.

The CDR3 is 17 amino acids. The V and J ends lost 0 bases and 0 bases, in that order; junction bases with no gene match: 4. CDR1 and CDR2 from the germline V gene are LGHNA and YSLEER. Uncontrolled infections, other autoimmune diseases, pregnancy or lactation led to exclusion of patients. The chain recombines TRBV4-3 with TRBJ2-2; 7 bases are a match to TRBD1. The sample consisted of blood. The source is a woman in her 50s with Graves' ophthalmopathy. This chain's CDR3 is CASSQDRQGANTGELFF. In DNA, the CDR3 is TGCGCCAGCAGCCAAGACAGACAGGGAGCGAACACCGGGGAGCTGTTTTTT.